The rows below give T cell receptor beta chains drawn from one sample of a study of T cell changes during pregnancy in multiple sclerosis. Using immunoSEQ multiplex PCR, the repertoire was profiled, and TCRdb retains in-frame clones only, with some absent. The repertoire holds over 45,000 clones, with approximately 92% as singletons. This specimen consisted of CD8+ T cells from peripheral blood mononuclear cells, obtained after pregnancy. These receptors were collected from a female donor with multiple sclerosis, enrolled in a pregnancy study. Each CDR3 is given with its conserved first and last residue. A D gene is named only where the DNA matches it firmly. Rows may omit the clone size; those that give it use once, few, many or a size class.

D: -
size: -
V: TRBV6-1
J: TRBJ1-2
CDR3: CASRRLNRDGYTF
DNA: TGTGCCAGCAGGCGCCTAAACAGGGATGGCTACACCTTC

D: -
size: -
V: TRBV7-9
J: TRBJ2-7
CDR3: CASSQDTVAGEQYF
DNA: TGTGCCAGCAGCCAGGACACGGTCGCAGGCGAGCAGTACTTC

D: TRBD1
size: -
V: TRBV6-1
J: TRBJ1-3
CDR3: CASSDFGGDRAGNTIYF
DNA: TGTGCCAGCAGTGACTTTGGCGGGGACAGGGCGGGAAACACCATATATTTT

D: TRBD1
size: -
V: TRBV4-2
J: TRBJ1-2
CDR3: CASRTGNYGYTF
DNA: TGTGCCAGCAGGACAGGGAACTATGGCTACACCTTC

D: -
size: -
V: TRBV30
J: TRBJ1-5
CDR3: CAWSVLGGSQPQHF
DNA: TGTGCCTGGAGTGTACTGGGAGGCAGTCAGCCCCAGCATTTT

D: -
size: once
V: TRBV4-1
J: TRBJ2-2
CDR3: CASSQEAADTGELFF
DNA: TGCGCCAGCAGCCAAGAGGCCGCCGACACCGGGGAGCTGTTTTTT

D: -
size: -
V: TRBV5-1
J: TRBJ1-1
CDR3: CASRGEIGTEAFF
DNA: TGCGCCAGCCGGGGGGAGATAGGCACTGAAGCTTTCTTT

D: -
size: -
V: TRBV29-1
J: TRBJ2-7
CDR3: CSVENAGDYEQYF
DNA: TGCAGCGTTGAAAATGCAGGGGATTACGAGCAGTACTTC

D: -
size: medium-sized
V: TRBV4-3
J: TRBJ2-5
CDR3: CASSQDGKGSVETQYF
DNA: TGCGCCAGCAGCCAAGATGGAAAGGGTAGCGTAGAGACCCAGTACTTC

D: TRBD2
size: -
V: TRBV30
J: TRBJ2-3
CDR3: CAWSGLAGFTDTQYF
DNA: TGTGCCTGGAGTGGACTAGCGGGATTCACAGATACGCAGTATTTT

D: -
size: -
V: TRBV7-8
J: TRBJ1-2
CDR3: CASSLGGDFYGYTF
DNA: TGTGCCAGCAGCTTAGGGGGGGACTTCTATGGCTACACCTTC

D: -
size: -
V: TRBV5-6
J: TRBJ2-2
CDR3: CASTRESGELFF
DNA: TGTGCCAGCACAAGGGAGTCCGGGGAGCTGTTTTTT

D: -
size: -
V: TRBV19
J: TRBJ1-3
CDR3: CASRKGQYSGNTIYF
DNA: TGTGCCAGTAGAAAAGGACAGTACTCTGGAAACACCATATATTTT

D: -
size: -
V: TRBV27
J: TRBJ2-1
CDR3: CASSLGGLYEQFF
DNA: TGTGCCAGCAGTTTAGGGGGGTTGTATGAGCAGTTCTTC

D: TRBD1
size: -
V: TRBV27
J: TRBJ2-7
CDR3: CASRIGTGGSLEQYF
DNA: TGTGCCAGCAGAATAGGGACAGGGGGTTCGCTAGAGCAGTACTTC

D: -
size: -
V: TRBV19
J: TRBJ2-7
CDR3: CASSIAGVPSYEQYF
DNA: TGTGCCAGTAGTATAGCGGGGGTTCCGTCCTACGAGCAGTACTTC

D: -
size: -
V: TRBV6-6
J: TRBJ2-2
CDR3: CASSWGGPTGELFF
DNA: TGTGCCAGCAGTTGGGGGGGGCCCACCGGGGAGCTGTTTTTT

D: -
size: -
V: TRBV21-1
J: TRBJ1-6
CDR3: CASSKCDLGRRSSYNSPLHF
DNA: TGTGCCAGCAGCAAATGTGACCTGGGGAGACGGAGCTCCTATAATTCACCCCTCCACTTT

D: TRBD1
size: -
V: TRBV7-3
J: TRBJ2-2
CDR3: CASSEQGARTGELFF
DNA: TGTGCCAGCAGCGAACAGGGGGCGAGGACCGGGGAGCTGTTTTTT

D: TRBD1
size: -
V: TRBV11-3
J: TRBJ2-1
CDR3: CASSYPGQTGEQFF
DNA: TGTGCCAGCAGCTATCCGGGACAGACAGGTGAGCAGTTCTTC

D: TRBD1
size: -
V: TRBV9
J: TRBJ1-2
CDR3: CASSPRTGGVKGYGYTF
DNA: TGTGCCAGCAGCCCGCGGACAGGGGGCGTAAAAGGCTATGGCTACACCTTC

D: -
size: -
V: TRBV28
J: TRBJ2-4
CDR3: CASSWRTPPPRAKNIQYF
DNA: TGTGCCAGCAGTTGGCGGACTCCTCCCCCCCGAGCCAAAAACATTCAGTACTTC

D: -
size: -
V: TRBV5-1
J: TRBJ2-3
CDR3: CASSLGTGTDTQYF
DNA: TGCGCCAGCAGCTTGGGGACTGGCACAGATACGCAGTATTTT

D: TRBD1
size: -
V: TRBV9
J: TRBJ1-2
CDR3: CASSVPGTGPNYGYTF
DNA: TGTGCCAGCAGCGTACCTGGGACAGGCCCTAACTATGGCTACACCTTC

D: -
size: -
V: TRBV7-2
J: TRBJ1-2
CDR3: CASSFPWGGYGYTF
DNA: TGTGCCAGCAGCTTTCCCTGGGGCGGCTATGGCTACACCTTC

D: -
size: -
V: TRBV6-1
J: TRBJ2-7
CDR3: CASKWQSQVEQYF
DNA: TGTGCCAGCAAGTGGCAGAGCCAGGTGGAGCAGTACTTC

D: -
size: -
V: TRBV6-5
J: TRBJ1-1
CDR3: CASERATGQEAFF
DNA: TGTGCCAGCGAAAGAGCCACGGGACAAGAAGCTTTCTTT

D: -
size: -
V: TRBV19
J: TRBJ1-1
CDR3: CASSSGPNTEAFF
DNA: TGTGCCAGTAGTAGTGGGCCCAACACTGAAGCTTTCTTT

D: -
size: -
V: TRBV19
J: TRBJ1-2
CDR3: CASSISAGPNGYTF
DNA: TGTGCCAGTAGTATATCAGCAGGGCCTAATGGCTACACCTTC

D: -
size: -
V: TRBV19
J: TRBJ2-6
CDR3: CATTGESGANVLTF
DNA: TGTGCCACCACGGGGGAGTCTGGGGCCAACGTCCTGACTTTC

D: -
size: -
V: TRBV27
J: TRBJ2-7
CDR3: CASFGAAYEQYF
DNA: TGTGCCAGCTTTGGGGCAGCCTACGAGCAGTACTTC

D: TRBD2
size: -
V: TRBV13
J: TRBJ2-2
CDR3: CASSHGLAGGPSGELFF
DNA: TGTGCCAGCAGCCACGGACTAGCGGGAGGGCCTTCCGGGGAGCTGTTTTTT

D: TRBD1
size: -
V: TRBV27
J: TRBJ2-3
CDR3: CASSLFQGATDTQYF
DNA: TGTGCCAGCAGTTTATTCCAGGGGGCGACAGATACGCAGTATTTT

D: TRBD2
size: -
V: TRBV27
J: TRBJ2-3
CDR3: CASNLGGKPDTQYF
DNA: TGTGCCAGCAACCTGGGAGGGAAACCAGATACGCAGTATTTT

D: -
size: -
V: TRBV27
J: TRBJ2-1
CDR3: CASSLLPGSSYNEQFF
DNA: TGTGCCAGCAGTCTCCTCCCGGGAAGCTCCTACAATGAGCAGTTCTTC

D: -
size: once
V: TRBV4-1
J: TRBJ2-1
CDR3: CASSQEQGLGYNEQFF
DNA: TGCGCCAGCAGCCAAGAGCAGGGTTTGGGATACAATGAGCAGTTCTTC

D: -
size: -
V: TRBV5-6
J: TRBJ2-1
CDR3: CASSLATTLLGFF
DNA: TGCGCCAGCAGCTTAGCGACTACCCTGTTGGGGTTCTTC

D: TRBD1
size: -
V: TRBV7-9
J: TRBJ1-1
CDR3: CASRTGQGGTEAFF
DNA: TGTGCCAGCAGGACGGGCCAGGGGGGTACTGAAGCTTTCTTT

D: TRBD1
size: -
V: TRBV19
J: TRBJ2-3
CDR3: CASSTIGTGETDTQYF
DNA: TGTGCCAGTAGTACTATTGGGACAGGGGAAACAGATACGCAGTATTTT

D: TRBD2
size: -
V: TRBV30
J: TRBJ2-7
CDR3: CAWSLAGLVGYEQYF
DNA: TGTGCCTGGAGCTTAGCGGGACTAGTAGGTTACGAGCAGTACTTC

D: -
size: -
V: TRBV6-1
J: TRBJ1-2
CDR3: CASSETGDYGYTF
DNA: TGTGCCAGCAGCGAGACAGGCGACTATGGCTACACCTTC

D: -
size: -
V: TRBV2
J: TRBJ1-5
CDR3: CASSEEGGRGSQPQHF
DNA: TGTGCCAGCAGTGAAGAGGGTGGGAGGGGATCTCAGCCCCAGCATTTT

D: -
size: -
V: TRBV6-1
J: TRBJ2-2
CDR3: CASSAHRVSLTPGELFF
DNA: TGTGCCAGCAGTGCCCACAGGGTATCGTTAACTCCCGGGGAGCTGTTTTTT

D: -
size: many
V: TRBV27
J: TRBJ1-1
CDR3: CASSFAGGPEAFF
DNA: TGTGCCAGCAGCTTCGCAGGCGGGCCTGAAGCTTTCTTT

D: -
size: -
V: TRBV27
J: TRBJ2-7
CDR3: CASSLSLRRSYEQYF
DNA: TGTGCCAGCAGTTTATCCCTTAGGAGGTCCTACGAGCAGTACTTC

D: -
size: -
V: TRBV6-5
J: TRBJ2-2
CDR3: CASYPQGKTGELFF
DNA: TGTGCCAGCTATCCCCAGGGGAAGACCGGGGAGCTGTTTTTT

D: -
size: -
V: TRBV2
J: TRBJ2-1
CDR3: CASSERPTSSPPYNEQFF
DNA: TGTGCCAGCAGTGAACGCCCAACTAGCTCTCCTCCCTACAATGAGCAGTTCTTC

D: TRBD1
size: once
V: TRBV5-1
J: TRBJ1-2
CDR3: CASSMGVGTGANYGYTF
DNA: TGCGCCAGCAGCATGGGAGTCGGGACAGGGGCTAACTATGGCTACACCTTC

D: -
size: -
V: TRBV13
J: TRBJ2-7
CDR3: CASSLGNGGEQYF
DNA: TGTGCCAGCAGCTTAGGCAATGGGGGGGAGCAGTACTTC

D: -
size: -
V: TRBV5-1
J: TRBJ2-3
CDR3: CASSLDANTQYF
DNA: TGCGCCAGCAGCTTGGATGCTAATACGCAGTATTTT

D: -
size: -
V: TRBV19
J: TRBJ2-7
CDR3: CASSIGTSNEQYF
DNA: TGTGCCAGTAGTATAGGAACGAGCAACGAGCAGTACTTC

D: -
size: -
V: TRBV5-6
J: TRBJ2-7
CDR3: CASSAGTPGEQYF
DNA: TGTGCCAGCAGCGCGGGGACCCCGGGGGAGCAGTACTTC

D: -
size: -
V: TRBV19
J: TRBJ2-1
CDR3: CASSMSPGEKGNEQFF
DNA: TGTGCCAGTAGTATGTCTCCGGGGGAGAAAGGGAATGAGCAGTTCTTC

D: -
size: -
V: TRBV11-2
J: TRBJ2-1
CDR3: CASSSQTGSNEQFF
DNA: TGTGCCAGCAGCTCACAAACAGGGAGCAATGAGCAGTTCTTC